The 24 T cell receptor beta chains presented below share a single source sample, sequenced in a study of T cells of healthy individuals (dated by TCRdb to 2017 to 2018). Preparation of the library involved 5' RACE. The instrument given in TCRdb is Illumina MiSeq. TCRdb's own reprocessing of the public reads used fastp at Q25 and MiXCR and kept productive beta chains. Each record represents a unique CDR3 protein, reported with the most common genes and DNA among its rows. The sample table contains 60,000 to 75,000 distinct CDR3 sequences; only one count was recorded for under 20% of them. Around 5% of the sample goes to the ten largest clones. Every receptor here comes from a human donor in good health.

This clonotype was detected ten times or more. The chain couples TRBV2 to TRBJ1-1; the D is unclear. CDR1 is SNHLY, CDR2 FYNNEI, per germline. The CDR3 extends over 13 amino acids. Trimming stripped 5 bases from V and 0 bases from J, with 7 bases between. The DNA for the CDR3 is TGTGCCAGCAGTCAAGGGATGAACACTGAAGCTTTCTTT. This codes for CASSQGMNTEAFF.

At least ten counts were recorded for this clonotype. The J gene is TRBJ2-6, the V gene TRBV29-1; D is tentatively TRBD1 or TRBD2 (6 bases each). Germline V lookup: CDR1 SQVTM, CDR2 ANQGSEA. CDR3 size: 17 residues. V was trimmed by 6 bases and J by 2 bases, leaving 20 bases between them. CDR3 in amino acids: CSVTGARTRPGANVLTF. The CDR3, as DNA: TGCAGCGTGACGGGGGCCCGAACTCGACCTGGGGCCAACGTCCTGACTTTC.

Only a few counts were recorded for this clonotype. The V call is TRBV7-2, the J call TRBJ2-2; 11 bases are shared with TRBD2. J lost 9 bases, V lost 5 bases, and 11 bases had no gene match. The CDR3 runs to 16 residues. Germline V gene data show CDR1 as SGHTA and CDR2 as FQGNSA. The CDR3 DNA sequence: TGTGCCAGCAGCCCGGTCCGTAGCGGGAGGGGCCGGGAGCTGTTTTTT. Its protein is CASSPVRSGRGRELFF.

For the CDR3, the DNA is TGTGCCAGCAGCCAATCCCAGGGGTACCAGCCCCAGCATTTT. Protein: CASSQSQGYQPQHF. The chain recombines TRBV16 with TRBJ1-5; a possible D gene is TRBD1 (6 bases). V was trimmed by 0 bases and J by 7 bases, leaving 10 bases between them. CDR1 is KGHSY, CDR2 FQNENV, per germline. CDR3 size: 14 residues.

The rearrangement uses TRBV6-2 or TRBV6-3 and TRBJ2-1, with D possibly matching TRBD2 (6 bases). This CDR3 is built from 15 residues. Germline loops: CDR1 MNHEY, CDR2 SVGEGT. V dropped 6 bases and J dropped 2 bases, with 14 bases sitting between them. CDR3 DNA: TGTGCCAGCAGCCTCAGCGGGCTTCCCTACAATGAGCAGTTCTTC. Encoded protein: CASSLSGLPYNEQFF.

This chain joins TRBV20-1 and TRBJ2-3, with D tentatively TRBD1 (7 bases). V was cut by 7 bases and J by 0 bases, with 11 bases left in between. The CDR3 totals 13 residues. CDR1 DFQATT and CDR2 SNEGSKA come from the germline V gene (reference sequence). CDR3 in amino acids: CSVEGASTDTQYF. The CDR3 DNA reads as TGCAGTGTGGAGGGGGCCAGCACAGATACGCAGTATTTT.

This clonotype was seen at least ten times. The J gene is TRBJ1-1, the V gene TRBV4-1; D not certain. Germline V gene lookup returns CDR1 MGHRA and CDR2 YSYEKL. Trimming took 1 base from V and 0 from J, leaving 15 bases between them. CDR3 length equals 17 residues. CDR3: CASSQGQAIRLNTEAFF. The CDR3 nucleotides are TGCGCCAGCAGCCAAGGACAAGCGATACGATTGAACACTGAAGCTTTCTTT.

This clonotype has at least ten counts. This rearrangement joins TRBV7-9 to TRBJ2-2; D gene uncertain. CDR3 size: 14 residues. V gave up 1 base and J gave up 5 bases, with 8 bases separating them. In germline, CDR1 is SEHNR, CDR2 FQNEAQ (reference sequence). CDR3 in DNA: TGTGCCAGCAGCTTAGTAGCCGGGACCGGGGAGCTGTTTTTT. The encoded protein is CASSLVAGTGELFF.

This clonotype was observed at least ten times. The V and J genes are TRBV12-3 or TRBV12-4 and TRBJ2-2; 9 bases are a match to TRBD2. Germline trimming cut 6 bases from V and 3 bases from J; bases unmatched to any gene: 5. CDR3 length: 15 residues. Here the CDR3 reads CASSPGTSHTGELFF. CDR3 sequence (DNA): TGTGCCAGCAGCCCCGGGACTAGCCACACCGGGGAGCTGTTTTTT.

This clonotype was seen at least ten times. The chain links TRBV7-9 to TRBJ2-3; 7 bases map to TRBD1. Looked up from germline, CDR1 is SEHNR and CDR2 is FQNEAQ (reference sequence). V lost 5 bases, J lost 2 bases, and 4 bases stayed unmatched. The CDR3 totals 14 residues. The CDR3 here is CASSPGTVTDTQYF. The DNA of the CDR3 is TGTGCCAGCAGCCCCGGGACAGTCACAGATACGCAGTATTTT.

The chain links TRBV20-1 to TRBJ2-1; 14 bases align to TRBD2. The CDR3 extends over 16 amino acids. V lost 2 bases, J lost 7 bases, and 7 bases stayed unmatched. Germline V gene lookup returns CDR1 DFQATT and CDR2 SNEGSKA (reference sequence). CDR3 bases: TGCAGTGCTAGACCCTTGACTAGCGGGAGGGGAAATGAGCAGTTCTTC. Translating gives CSARPLTSGRGNEQFF.

Many counts were recorded for this clonotype. This rearrangement joins TRBV20-1 to TRBJ1-5; weak D call: TRBD1 (5 bases). V was shortened by 1 base and J by 3 bases, with 10 bases between the two germline ends. This CDR3 is built from 14 residues. Germline V gene data show CDR1 as DFQATT and CDR2 as SNEGSKA (reference sequence). CDR3 sequence: CSARAGGINQPQHF. The CDR3 bases are TGCAGTGCTAGAGCGGGGGGTATCAATCAGCCCCAGCATTTT.

This clonotype was counted ten times or more. This rearrangement joins TRBV28 to TRBJ2-2, with unresolved D. The CDR3 is made up of 17 amino acids. Trimming shortened V by 3 bases and J by 0 bases, and 14 bases separated the two germline ends. Per germline, CDR1 MDHEN and CDR2 SYDVKM. As DNA, the CDR3 is TGTGCCAGCAGTTTCTACGCTCGCGCATCGAACACCGGGGAGCTGTTTTTT. It codes for CASSFYARASNTGELFF.

The sample holds a few counts of this clonotype. The chain recombines TRBV29-1 with TRBJ1-1; maybe TRBD1 (5 bases). Per the germline V gene, CDR1 is SQVTM and CDR2 is ANQGSEA. The CDR3 is 14 residues long. V lost 7 bases, J lost 3 bases, and 18 bases lay in between. The CDR3 loop is CSAEGWDKDTEAFF. CDR3 sequence (DNA): TGCAGCGCCGAGGGGTGGGATAAGGACACTGAAGCTTTCTTT.

Many counts were recorded for this clonotype. The CDR3 DNA follows: TGCAGTGCTAGAAGGGAGGGAGTGAACACTGAAGCTTTCTTT. Protein product: CSARREGVNTEAFF. The V call is TRBV20-1, the J call TRBJ1-1, with D uncertain. The ends were cut back, 2 bases at V and 0 bases at J, with 10 bases in the middle. This CDR3 comprises 14 residues. Per germline, CDR1 DFQATT and CDR2 SNEGSKA (reference sequence).

This clonotype was picked up many times. The V and J genes are TRBV5-1 and TRBJ2-5; no definite D call. V gave up 4 bases and J gave up 5 bases, with 9 bases separating them. This CDR3 is 12 amino acids long. In germline, CDR1 is SGHRS, CDR2 YFSETQ. CDR3 sequence (DNA): TGCGCCAGCAGCACGGCGGAGGAGACCCAGTACTTC. Its protein is CASSTAEETQYF. Full variable domain (outside the CDR3, taken from reference TRBV5-1 and TRBJ2-5): KAGVTQTPRYLIKTRGQQVTLSCSPISGHRSVSWYQQTPGQGLQFLFEYFSETQRNKGNFPGRFSGRQFSNSRSEMNVSTLELGDSALYLCASSTAEETQYFGPGTRLLVL.

The V and J genes are TRBV5-1 and TRBJ1-6; D not certain. The V end lost 4 bases, the J end lost 7 bases, and 9 bases lay between the germline ends. The CDR3 has 13 amino acids. CDR1 is SGHRS and CDR2 is YFSETQ in the germline V gene. CDR3 bases: TGCGCCAGCAGCACCGGGGAAAATTCACCCCTCCACTTT. This encodes CASSTGENSPLHF.

The V gene is TRBV7-9, the J gene TRBJ1-1; D is ambiguous. CDR1 is SEHNR, CDR2 FQNEAQ, per germline (reference sequence). V was pared by 1 base and J by 5 bases, with 11 bases between. CDR3 length: 14 residues. The CDR3 protein is CASSLGMVGTEAFF. The CDR3, as DNA: TGTGCCAGCAGCTTAGGGATGGTAGGGACTGAAGCTTTCTTT.

This clonotype showed up many times. The chain couples TRBV12-3 or TRBV12-4 to TRBJ2-7, with TRBD2 matching 10 bases. The CDR3 is 14 residues long. Trimming at V came to 6 bases and at J to 7 bases, leaving 9 bases not matched to a gene. The CDR3 protein is CASSPVAGGGEQYF. In DNA, the CDR3 is TGTGCCAGCAGCCCGGTAGCGGGAGGAGGGGAGCAGTACTTC.

In this sample, this clonotype turned up many times. This rearrangement joins TRBV2 to TRBJ1-4; TRBD1 matches at 7 bases. Germline loops: CDR1 SNHLY, CDR2 FYNNEI. V trimming: 7 bases; J trimming: 4 bases; junction bases outside the gene matches: 3. The CDR3 consists of 13 residues. DNA of the CDR3: TGTGCCAGCACCCGGGACAGTAATGAAAAACTGTTTTTT. Translated: CASTRDSNEKLFF.

This clonotype is medium-sized by share. The rearrangement joins TRBV6-1 to TRBJ2-1, with 12 bases fitting TRBD2. V trimming: 2 bases; J trimming: 7 bases; junction bases outside the gene matches: 3. The germline V gene encodes CDR1 MNHNS and CDR2 SASEGT. The CDR3 totals 15 residues. CDR3 bases: TGTGCCAGCAGTGAACTAGCGGGGGGGCCAAATGAGCAGTTCTTC. Amino acids: CASSELAGGPNEQFF.

The chain employs TRBV2 and TRBJ2-7; 11 nucleotides agree with TRBD2. V lost 7 bases to trimming and J lost 6 bases; unmatched junction nucleotides: 5. The germline gives CDR1 SNHLY, CDR2 FYNNEI. The CDR3 is 13 amino acids. The CDR3: CASIRLAGGEQYF. The CDR3 nucleotides read TGTGCCAGCATAAGGCTAGCGGGAGGCGAGCAGTACTTC.

This clonotype was seen at least ten times. The chain has TRBV12-3 or TRBV12-4 and TRBJ1-6; D gene uncertain. Deletions cut 1 base from V and 7 bases from J, with 14 bases between. This CDR3 has 16 residues. The CDR3 DNA reads TGTGCCAGCAGTTTAGGGGTGCCTTTGGGGAATTCACCCCTCCACTTT. Translated, it gives CASSLGVPLGNSPLHF.

The rearrangement links TRBV29-1 to TRBJ2-5; D gene ambiguous. The V and J ends lost 6 bases and 7 bases respectively, with 9 bases between them. The CDR3 covers 10 residues. Germline CDR1 is SQVTM and CDR2 is ANQGSEA. The CDR3 spells CSVKRGTQYF. In DNA, the CDR3 is TGCAGCGTAAAGCGAGGGACCCAGTACTTC.